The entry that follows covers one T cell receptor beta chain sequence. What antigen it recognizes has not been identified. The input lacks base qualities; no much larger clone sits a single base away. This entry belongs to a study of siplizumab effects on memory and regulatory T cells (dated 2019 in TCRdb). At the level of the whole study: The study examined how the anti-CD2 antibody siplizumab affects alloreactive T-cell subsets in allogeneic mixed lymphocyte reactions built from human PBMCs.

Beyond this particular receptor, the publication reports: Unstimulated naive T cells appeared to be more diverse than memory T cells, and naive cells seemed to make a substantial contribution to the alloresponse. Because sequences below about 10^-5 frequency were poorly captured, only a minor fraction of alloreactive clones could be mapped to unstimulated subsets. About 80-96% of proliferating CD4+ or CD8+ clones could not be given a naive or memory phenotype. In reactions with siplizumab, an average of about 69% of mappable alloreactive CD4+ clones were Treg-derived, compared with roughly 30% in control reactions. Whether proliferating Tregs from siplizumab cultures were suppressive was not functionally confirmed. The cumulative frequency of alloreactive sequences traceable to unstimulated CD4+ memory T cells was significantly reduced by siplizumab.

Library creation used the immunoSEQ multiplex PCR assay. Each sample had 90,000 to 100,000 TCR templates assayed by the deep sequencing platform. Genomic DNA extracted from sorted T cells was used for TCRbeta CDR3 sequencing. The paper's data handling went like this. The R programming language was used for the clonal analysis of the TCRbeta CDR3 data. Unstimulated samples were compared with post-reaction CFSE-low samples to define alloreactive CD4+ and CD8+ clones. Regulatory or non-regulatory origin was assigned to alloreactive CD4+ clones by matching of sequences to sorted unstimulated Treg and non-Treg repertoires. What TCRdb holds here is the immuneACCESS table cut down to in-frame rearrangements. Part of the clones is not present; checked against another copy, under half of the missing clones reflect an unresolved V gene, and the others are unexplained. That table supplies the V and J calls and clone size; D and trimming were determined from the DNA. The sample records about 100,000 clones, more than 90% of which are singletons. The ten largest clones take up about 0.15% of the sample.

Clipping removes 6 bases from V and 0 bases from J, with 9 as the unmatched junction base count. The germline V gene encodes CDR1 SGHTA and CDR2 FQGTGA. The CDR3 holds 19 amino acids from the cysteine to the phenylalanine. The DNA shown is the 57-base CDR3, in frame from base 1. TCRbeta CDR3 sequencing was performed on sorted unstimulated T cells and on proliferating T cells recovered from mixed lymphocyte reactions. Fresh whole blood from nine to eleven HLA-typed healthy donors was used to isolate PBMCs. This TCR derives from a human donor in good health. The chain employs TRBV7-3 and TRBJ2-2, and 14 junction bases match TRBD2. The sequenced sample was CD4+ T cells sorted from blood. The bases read TGTGCCAGCAGTTCCCACGGGACTAGCGGGGGACCGAACACCGGGGAGCTGTTTTTT. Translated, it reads CASSSHGTSGGPNTGELFF.